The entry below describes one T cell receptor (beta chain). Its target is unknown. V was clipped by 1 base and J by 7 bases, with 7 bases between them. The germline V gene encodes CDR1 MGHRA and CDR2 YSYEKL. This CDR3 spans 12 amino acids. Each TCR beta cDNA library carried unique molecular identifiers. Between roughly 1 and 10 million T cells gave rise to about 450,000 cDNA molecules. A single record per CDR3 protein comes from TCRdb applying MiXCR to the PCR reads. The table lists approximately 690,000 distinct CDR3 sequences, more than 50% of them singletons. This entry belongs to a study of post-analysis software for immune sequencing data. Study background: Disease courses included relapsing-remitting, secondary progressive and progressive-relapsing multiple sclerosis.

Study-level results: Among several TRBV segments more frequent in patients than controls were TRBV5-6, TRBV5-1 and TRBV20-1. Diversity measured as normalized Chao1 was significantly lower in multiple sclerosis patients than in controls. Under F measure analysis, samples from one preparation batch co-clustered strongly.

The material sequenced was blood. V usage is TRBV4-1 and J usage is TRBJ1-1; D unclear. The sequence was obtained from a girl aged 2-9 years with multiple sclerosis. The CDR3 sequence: CASSQVLGEAFF. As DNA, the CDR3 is TGCGCCAGCAGCCAAGTTCTAGGTGAAGCTTTCTTT.